These T cell receptor beta chains were read from a single sample in a study of T-cell reconstitution after alpha-beta-depleted transplantation in children. TCRdb itself ran the PCR reads through MiXCR, one entry per CDR3 protein. This sample carries fewer than 250,000 distinct CDR3 sequences, approximately 19% of them seen once, and the ten largest clones take 43%. The material was PBMCs, mostly from graft donor cells, obtained 360 days after TCRalphabeta/CD19-depleted stem cell transplant. The origin of the receptors is a male patient aged 2 to 9 who had a stem cell transplant for acute lymphoblastic leukemia, so the T cells may come from the graft donor. Both conserved end residues are part of each CDR3.

>TRBV29-1|TRBJ1-1
CSVERTVGDTEAFF
>TRBV28|TRBJ2-2
CASSGDRGLLTGELFF
>TRBV28|TRBJ2-2
CASRPGLAGGLTGELFF
>TRBV27|TRBJ2-7
CASSFRGAAYEQYF
>TRBV18|TRBJ1-4
CASSPERANEKLFF
>TRBV14|TRBJ2-7
CASRSQGAYEQYF
>TRBV18|TRBJ2-7
CASSPSSTFLSYEQYF
>TRBV7-8|TRBJ2-7
CASSLDRGLIYEQYF
>TRBV5-1|TRBJ2-1
CASSQETGLVNEQFF
>TRBV7-9|TRBJ1-2
CASSLLALNYGYTF
>TRBV6-2/TRBV6-3|TRBJ2-1
CASSYPPVRQFF
>TRBV12-3/TRBV12-4|TRBJ2-2
CASSNRELFF
>TRBV10-3|TRBJ2-6
CAISVGYSSRGANVLTF
>TRBV4-3|TRBJ1-5
CASSQEFTDNQPQHF
>TRBV20-1|TRBJ1-1
CSAIQGRLTPNTEAFF
>TRBV20-1|TRBJ2-7
CSATLLPGQGPVYEQYF
>TRBV6-2/TRBV6-3|TRBJ2-1
CASSPASGSDYNEQFF
>TRBV11-2|TRBJ2-3
CASSSVHTGDYTQYF
>TRBV19|TRBJ2-1
CASRGVSLYVEQFF
>TRBV7-2|TRBJ2-3
CASSPRGGTDTQYF
>TRBV12-3/TRBV12-4|TRBJ2-3
CASSFGRAGGTDTQYF
>TRBV20-1|TRBJ2-4
CSARALAGGTKNIQYF
>TRBV3-1|TRBJ2-2
CASSPGPAGELFF
>TRBV5-1|TRBJ2-7
CASSSGFFSPYEQYF
>TRBV6-5|TRBJ1-2
CASSYPDPDGGYGYTF
>TRBV7-8|TRBJ2-7
CASSLRPNPNNEQYF
>TRBV24-1|TRBJ2-7
CATSGGTSGMRNPQEQYF
>TRBV7-2|TRBJ2-7
CASSPRYGVSYEQYF
>TRBV30|TRBJ1-3
CAWCRGLASGNTIYF
>TRBV27|TRBJ2-2
CASSPRTSLRHTGELFF
>TRBV5-1|TRBJ2-2
CASDRVGTGELFF
>TRBV13|TRBJ2-1
CASSATGNNEQFF
>TRBV29-1|TRBJ2-3
CSVRREVEYF
>TRBV12-3/TRBV12-4|TRBJ1-4
CASSPTGGTNEKLFF
>TRBV5-1|TRBJ2-5
CASERAQETQYF
>TRBV5-1|TRBJ2-5
CASSRWTDNQETQYF
>TRBV7-9|TRBJ1-1
CASSLDWDLNTEAFF
>TRBV12-3/TRBV12-4|TRBJ1-1
CASSLAWSGNTEAFF
>TRBV20-1|TRBJ2-5
CSALRDGETQYF
>TRBV20-1|TRBJ1-5
CSASLAQKQQPQHF
>TRBV28|TRBJ2-5
CASSSQDRGGETQYF
>TRBV12-3/TRBV12-4|TRBJ1-6
CASSLHGPLSSPLHF
>TRBV28|TRBJ2-3
CASSFSQETSTDTQYF
>TRBV7-8|TRBJ2-3
CASRLRGRTDTQYF
>TRBV11-2|TRBJ2-5
CASSLVVYGGLGTSRETQYF
>TRBV20-1|TRBJ2-1
CSEARLADNEQFF
>TRBV25-1|TRBJ2-2
CASRDTGELFF
>TRBV6-1|TRBJ2-2
CASKNIGTTMNTGELFF
>TRBV5-5|TRBJ2-1
CASSLELGRDEQFF
>TRBV9|TRBJ2-7
CASSPGPEDLYEQYF
>TRBV6-2/TRBV6-3|TRBJ2-7
CASGPGLAREVMEQYF